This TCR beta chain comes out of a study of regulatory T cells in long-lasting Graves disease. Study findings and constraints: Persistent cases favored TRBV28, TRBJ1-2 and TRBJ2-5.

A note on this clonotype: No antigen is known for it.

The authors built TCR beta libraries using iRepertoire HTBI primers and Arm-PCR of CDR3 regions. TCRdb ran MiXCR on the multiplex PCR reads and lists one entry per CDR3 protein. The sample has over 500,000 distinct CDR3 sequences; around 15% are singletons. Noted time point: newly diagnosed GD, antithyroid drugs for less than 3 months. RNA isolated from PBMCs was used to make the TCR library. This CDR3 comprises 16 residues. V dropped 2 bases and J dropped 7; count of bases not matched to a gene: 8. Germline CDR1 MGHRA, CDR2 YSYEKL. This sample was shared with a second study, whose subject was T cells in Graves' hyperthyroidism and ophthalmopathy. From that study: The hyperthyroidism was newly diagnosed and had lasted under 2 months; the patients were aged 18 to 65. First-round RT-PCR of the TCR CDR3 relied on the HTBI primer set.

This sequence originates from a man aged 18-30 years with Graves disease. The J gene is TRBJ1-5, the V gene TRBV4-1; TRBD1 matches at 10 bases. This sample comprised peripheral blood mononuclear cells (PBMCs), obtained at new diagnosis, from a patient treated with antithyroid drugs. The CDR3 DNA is TGCGCCAGCAGCCAACCAATAGGACAGGGGGACCAGCCCCAGCATTTT. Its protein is CASSQPIGQGDQPQHF.